This entry features one T cell receptor beta chain sequence. What it recognizes is unknown. The data derive from a study of cytomegalovirus exposure and HLA in healthy donors. Study at large: Across around 400 genotyped donors, approximately 80% landed in the Caucasian-associated ancestry cluster.

The CDR3 runs to 15 residues. CDR1 is MNHNS and CDR2 is SASEGT in the germline V gene. Study-wide points: The dataset shows that most TCR sequences were rare, while some public TCRs occurred in many donors.

PCR employed 60 Vbeta and 13 Jbeta primers. Some clones are missing from TCRdb's copy, which holds only in-frame ones; the method was immunoSEQ multiplex PCR. The table includes approximately 270,000 clones, about four fifths detected once. Sample: PBMCs. The sequence was obtained from a girl aged 2-15 years in good health and CMV-seronegative. The chain joins TRBV6-1 to TRBJ2-5, with D maybe TRBD1 (6 bases). The J call may not be correct, given that the DNA end is closer to TRBJ2-7. In DNA form, the CDR3 reads TGTGCCAGCAGTGAAGCTGGAGCCAGGGGCTACGAGCAGTACTTC. Protein: CASSEAGARGYEQYF.